The entry below gives a single T cell receptor (beta chain) sequence along with its context. The data belong to a study of shared clonotypes between healthy human individuals. Trimming took 3 bases from V and 4 from J, leaving 13 bases between them. The CDR3 is 14 amino acids. Germline CDR1 SGDLS, CDR2 YYNGEE. CD4+ cells yielded CD45RA+ naive and CD45RA-negative memory subsets. Generated by immunoSEQ multiplex PCR, the TCRdb table keeps only in-frame clones and is missing some. The sample contains a few million clones, approximately 93% of which appear only once. Sequencing was carried out using naive CD4+ T cells from PBMCs. The subset is: CD45RA+ positively selected. This receptor was obtained from a man between 18 and 29 years old in good health. Some clones in this sample may be carry-over from other donors' samples. This rearrangement joins TRBV9 to TRBJ1-1; D is perhaps TRBD1 (6 bases). This CDR3 is CASSGRGAGTEAFF. The CDR3 bases are TGTGCCAGCAGCGGTAGGGGGGCCGGCACTGAAGCTTTCTTT. The full variable domain, with the rest looked up from reference TRBV9 and TRBJ1-1, is DSGVTQTPKHLITATGQRVTLRCSPRSGDLSVYWYQQSLDQGLQFLIQYYNGEERAKGNILERFSAQQFPDLHSELNLSSLELGDSALYFCASSGRGAGTEAFFGQGTRLTVV.